The clone carrying this T cell receptor (beta chain) was observed a single time. Its antigen remains unknown. V was clipped by 2 bases and J by 0 bases, with 10 bases between them. This CDR3 spans 15 amino acids. Germline CDR1 reads LGHNA; CDR2 reads YSLEER. These data originate in a study of T cell responses to AZD1222 COVID-19 vaccine. Data came from immunoSEQ multiplex PCR; TCRdb stores just in-frame clones and leaves some out. The sample shows over 90,000 clones, 92% of them seen only once. Study findings and constraints: Donors, mostly white British, included more females; clonal diversity was possibly underestimated. Seropositivity was recorded at baseline in only a handful of AZD1222 recipients.

The clonotype comes from an adult who received the AZD1222 COVID-19 vaccine. The rearrangement joins TRBV4-3 to TRBJ1-1; D unclear. The source was peripheral blood, collected 28 days after the second AZD1222 dose. In DNA, the CDR3 is TGCGCCAGCAGCCAACTTCAACAGATGAACACTGAAGCTTTCTTT. Residues: CASSQLQQMNTEAFF.